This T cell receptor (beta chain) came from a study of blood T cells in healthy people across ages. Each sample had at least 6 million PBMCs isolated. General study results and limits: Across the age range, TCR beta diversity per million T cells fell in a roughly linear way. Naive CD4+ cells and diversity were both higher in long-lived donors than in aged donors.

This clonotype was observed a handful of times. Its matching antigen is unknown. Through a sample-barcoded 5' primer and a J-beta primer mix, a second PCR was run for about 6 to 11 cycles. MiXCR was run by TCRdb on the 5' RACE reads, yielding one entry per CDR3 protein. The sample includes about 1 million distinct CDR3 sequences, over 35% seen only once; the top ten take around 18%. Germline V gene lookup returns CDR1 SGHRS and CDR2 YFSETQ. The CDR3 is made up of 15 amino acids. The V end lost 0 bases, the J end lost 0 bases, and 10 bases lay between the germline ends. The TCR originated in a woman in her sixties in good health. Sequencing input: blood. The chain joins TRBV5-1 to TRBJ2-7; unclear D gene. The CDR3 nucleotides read TGCGCCAGCAGCTTGGGTCCAGTGGGCTCCTACGAGCAGTACTTC. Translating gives CASSLGPVGSYEQYF.